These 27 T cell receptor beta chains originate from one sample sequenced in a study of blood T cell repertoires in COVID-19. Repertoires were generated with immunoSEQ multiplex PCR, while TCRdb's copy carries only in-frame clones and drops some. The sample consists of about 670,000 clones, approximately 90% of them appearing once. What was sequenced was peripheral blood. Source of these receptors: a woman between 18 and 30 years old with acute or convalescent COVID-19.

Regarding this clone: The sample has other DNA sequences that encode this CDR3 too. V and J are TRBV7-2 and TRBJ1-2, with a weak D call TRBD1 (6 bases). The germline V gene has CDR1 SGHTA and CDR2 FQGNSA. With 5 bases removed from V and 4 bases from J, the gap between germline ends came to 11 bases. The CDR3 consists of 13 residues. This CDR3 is CASSRTGTYGYTF. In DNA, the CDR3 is TGTGCCAGCAGCCGTACAGGGACCTATGGCTACACCTTC. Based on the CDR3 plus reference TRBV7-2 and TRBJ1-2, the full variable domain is GAGVSQSPSNKVTEKGKDVELRCDPISGHTALYWYRQSLGQGLEFLIYFQGNSAPDKSGLPSDRFSAERTGGSVSTLTIQRTQQEDSAVYLCASSRTGTYGYTFGSGTRLTVV.

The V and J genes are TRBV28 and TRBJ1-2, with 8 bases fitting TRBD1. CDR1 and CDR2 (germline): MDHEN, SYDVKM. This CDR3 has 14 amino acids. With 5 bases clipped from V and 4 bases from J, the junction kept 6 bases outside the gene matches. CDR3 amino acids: CASSVDRGGYGYTF. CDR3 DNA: TGTGCCAGCAGTGTAGACAGGGGAGGCTATGGCTACACCTTC.

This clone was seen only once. CDR3 sequence: CAWSGREIGAFF. The CDR3 coding sequence is TGTGCCTGGAGCGGGAGGGAGATCGGAGCTTTCTTT. The rearrangement uses TRBV30 and TRBJ1-1; D unclear. V was cut by 3 bases and J by 10 bases, with 15 bases left in between. CDR3 length equals 12 residues. Germline lookup yields CDR1 GTSNPN and CDR2 SVGIG (reference sequence).

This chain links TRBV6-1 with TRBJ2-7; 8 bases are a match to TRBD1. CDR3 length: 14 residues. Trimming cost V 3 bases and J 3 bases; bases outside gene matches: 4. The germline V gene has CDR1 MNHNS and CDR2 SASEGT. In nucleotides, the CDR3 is TGTGCCAGCAGTGAGAACACAGGGGGCTACGAGCAGTACTTC. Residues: CASSENTGGYEQYF.

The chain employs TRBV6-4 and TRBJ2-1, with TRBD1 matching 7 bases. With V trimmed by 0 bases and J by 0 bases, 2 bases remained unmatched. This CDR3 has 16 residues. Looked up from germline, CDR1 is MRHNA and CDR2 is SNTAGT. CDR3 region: CASSDSGTVSYNEQFF. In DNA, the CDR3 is TGTGCCAGCAGTGACTCCGGGACAGTCTCCTACAATGAGCAGTTCTTC.

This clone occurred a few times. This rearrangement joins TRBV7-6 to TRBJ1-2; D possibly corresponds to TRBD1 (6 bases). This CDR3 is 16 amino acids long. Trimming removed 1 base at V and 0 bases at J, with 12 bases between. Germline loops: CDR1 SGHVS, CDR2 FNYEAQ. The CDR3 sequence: CASSLDREGANYGYTF. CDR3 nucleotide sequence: TGTGCCAGCAGCTTAGACAGGGAGGGAGCTAACTATGGCTACACCTTC.

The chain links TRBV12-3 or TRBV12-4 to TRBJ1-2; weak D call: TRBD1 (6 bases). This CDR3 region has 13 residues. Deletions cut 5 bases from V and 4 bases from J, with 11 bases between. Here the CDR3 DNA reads TGTGCCAGCAGTGCAGGACAGTCCTATGGCTACACCTTC. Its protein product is CASSAGQSYGYTF.

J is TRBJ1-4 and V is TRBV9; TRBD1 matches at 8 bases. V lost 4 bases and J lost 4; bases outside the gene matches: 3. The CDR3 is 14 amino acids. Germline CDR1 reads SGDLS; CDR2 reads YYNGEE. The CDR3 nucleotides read TGTGCCAGCAGCCAGGGGGCAGGTAATGAAAAACTGTTTTTT. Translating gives CASSQGAGNEKLFF.

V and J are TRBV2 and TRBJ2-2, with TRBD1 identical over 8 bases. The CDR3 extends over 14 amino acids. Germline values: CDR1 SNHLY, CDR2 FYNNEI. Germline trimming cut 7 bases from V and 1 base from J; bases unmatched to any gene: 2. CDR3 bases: TGTGCCAGCAAGGACAGGGTGAACACCGGGGAGCTGTTTTTT. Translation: CASKDRVNTGELFF.

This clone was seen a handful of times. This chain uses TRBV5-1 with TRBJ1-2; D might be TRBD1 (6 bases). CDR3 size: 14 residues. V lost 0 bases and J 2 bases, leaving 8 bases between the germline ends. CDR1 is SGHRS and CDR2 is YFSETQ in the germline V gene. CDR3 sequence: CASSLDTGNYGYTF. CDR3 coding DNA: TGCGCCAGCAGCTTGGATACAGGGAACTATGGCTACACCTTC.

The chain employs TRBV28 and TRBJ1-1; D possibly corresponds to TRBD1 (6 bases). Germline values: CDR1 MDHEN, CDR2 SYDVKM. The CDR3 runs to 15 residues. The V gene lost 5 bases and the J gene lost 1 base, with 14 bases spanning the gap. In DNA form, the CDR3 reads TGTGCCAGCAGTCTCTTGACAGGTAGGAACACTGAAGCTTTCTTT. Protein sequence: CASSLLTGRNTEAFF.

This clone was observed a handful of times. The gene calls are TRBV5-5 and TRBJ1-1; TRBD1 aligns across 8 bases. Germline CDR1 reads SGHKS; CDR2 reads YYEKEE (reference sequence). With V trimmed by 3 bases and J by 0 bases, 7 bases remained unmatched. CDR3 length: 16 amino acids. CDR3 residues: CASSSLSTGVNTEAFF. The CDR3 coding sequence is TGTGCCAGCAGCTCGCTATCGACAGGGGTGAACACTGAAGCTTTCTTT.

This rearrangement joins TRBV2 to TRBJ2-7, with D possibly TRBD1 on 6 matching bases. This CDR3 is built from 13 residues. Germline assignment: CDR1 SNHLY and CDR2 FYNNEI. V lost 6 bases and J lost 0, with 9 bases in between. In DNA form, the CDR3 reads TGTGCCAGCAGCGGGACATACTCCTACGAGCAGTACTTC. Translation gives CASSGTYSYEQYF.

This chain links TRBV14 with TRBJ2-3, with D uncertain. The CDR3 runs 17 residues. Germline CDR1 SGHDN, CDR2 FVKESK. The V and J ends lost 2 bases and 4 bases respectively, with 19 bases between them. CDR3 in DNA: TGTGCCAGCAGCCAACTCGTCCACTCAACCTTATCAGATACGCAGTATTTT. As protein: CASSQLVHSTLSDTQYF.

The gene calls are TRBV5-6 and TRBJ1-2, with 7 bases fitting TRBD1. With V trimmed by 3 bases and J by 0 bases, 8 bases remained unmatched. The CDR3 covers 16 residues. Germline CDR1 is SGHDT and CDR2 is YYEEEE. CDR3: CASSWGQRLTNYGYTF. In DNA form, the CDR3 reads TGTGCCAGCAGCTGGGGACAGAGACTAACTAACTATGGCTACACCTTC.

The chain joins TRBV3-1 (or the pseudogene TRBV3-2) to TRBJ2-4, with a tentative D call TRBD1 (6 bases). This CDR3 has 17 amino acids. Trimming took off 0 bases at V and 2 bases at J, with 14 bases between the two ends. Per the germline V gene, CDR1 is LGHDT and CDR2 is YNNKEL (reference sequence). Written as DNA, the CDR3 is TGTGCCAGCAGCCAAGAAGGGTGGGACATTACCAAAAACATTCAGTACTTC. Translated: CASSQEGWDITKNIQYF.

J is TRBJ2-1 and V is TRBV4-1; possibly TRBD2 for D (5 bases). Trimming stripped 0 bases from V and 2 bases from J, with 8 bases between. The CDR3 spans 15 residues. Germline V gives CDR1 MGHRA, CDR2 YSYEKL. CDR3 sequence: CASSQEDLTYNEQFF. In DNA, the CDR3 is TGCGCCAGCAGCCAAGAGGACTTGACCTACAATGAGCAGTTCTTC.

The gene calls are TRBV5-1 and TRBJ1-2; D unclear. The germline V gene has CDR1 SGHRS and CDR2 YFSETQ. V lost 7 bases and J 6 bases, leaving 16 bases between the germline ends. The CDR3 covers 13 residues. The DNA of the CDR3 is TGCGCCAGCGGTCTGGAGTCGAAGGATGGCTACACCTTC. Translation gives CASGLESKDGYTF.

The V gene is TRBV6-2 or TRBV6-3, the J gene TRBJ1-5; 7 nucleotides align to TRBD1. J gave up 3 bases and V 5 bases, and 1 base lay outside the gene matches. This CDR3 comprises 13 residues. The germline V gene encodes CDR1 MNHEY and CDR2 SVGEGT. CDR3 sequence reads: CASSGQDNQPQHF. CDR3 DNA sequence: TGTGCCAGCAGTGGACAGGACAATCAGCCCCAGCATTTT.

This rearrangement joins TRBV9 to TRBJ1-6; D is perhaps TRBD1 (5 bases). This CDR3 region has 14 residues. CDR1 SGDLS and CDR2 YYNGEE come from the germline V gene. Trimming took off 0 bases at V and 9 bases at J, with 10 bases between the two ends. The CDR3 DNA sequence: TGTGCCAGCAGCGTAGTCCAGGGTGGTTCACCCCTCCACTTT. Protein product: CASSVVQGGSPLHF.

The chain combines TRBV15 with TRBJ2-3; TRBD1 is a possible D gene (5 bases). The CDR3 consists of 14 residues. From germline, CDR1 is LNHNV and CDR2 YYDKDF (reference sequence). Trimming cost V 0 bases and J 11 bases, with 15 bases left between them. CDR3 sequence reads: CATSRDRGAIGQYF. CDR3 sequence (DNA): TGTGCCACCAGCAGAGATAGGGGTGCCATCGGGCAGTATTTT. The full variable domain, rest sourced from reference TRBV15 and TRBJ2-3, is DAMVIQNPRYQVTQFGKPVTLSCSQTLNHNVMYWYQQKSSQAPKLLFHYYDKDFNNEADTPDNFQSRRPNTSFCFLDIRSPGLGDTAMYLCATSRDRGAIGQYFGPGTRLTVL.

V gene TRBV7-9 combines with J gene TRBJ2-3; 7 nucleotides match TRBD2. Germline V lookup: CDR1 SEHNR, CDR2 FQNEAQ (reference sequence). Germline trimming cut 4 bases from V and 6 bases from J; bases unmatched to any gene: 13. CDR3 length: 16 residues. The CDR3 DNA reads TGTGCCAGCAGCTCCCAATCGGGGGGATGGGGGGATACGCAGTATTTT. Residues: CASSSQSGGWGDTQYF.

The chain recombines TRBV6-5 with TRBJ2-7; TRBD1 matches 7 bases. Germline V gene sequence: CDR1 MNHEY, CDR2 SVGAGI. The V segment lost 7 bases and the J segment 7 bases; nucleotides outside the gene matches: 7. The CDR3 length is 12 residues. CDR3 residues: CASKRGPREQYF. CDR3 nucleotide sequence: TGTGCCAGCAAGAGGGGGCCGAGGGAGCAGTACTTC.

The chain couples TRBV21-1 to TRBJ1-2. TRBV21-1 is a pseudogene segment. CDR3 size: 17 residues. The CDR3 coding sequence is TGTGCCAGCAGCAAAGCGTCTATATCCGGGTTTGTTTATGGCTACACCTTC. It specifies CASSKASISGFVYGYTF.

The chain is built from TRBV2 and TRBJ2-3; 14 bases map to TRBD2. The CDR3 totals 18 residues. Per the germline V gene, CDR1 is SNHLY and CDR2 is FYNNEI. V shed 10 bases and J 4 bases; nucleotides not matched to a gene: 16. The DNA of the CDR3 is TGTGCCACCACCACCCTTAGACTAGCGGGGGGGCTCCCAGATACGCAGTATTTT. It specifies CATTTLRLAGGLPDTQYF.

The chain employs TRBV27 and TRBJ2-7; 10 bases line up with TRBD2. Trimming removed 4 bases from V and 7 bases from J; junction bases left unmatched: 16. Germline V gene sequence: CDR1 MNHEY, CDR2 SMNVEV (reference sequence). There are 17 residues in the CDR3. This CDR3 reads CASSSQSGGAGVGEQYF. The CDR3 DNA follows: TGTGCCAGCAGTTCGCAGAGCGGGGGGGCTGGAGTGGGTGAGCAGTACTTC.

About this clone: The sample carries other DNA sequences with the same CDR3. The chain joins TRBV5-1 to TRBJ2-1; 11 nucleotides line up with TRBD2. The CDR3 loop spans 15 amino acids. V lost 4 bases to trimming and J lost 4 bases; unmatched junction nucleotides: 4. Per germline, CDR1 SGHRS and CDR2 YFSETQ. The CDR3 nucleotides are TGCGCCAGCAGCCCTAGACTAGCGGGGTACAATGAGCAGTTCTTC. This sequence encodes CASSPRLAGYNEQFF. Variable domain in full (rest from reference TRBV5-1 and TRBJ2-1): KAGVTQTPRYLIKTRGQQVTLSCSPISGHRSVSWYQQTPGQGLQFLFEYFSETQRNKGNFPGRFSGRQFSNSRSEMNVSTLELGDSALYLCASSPRLAGYNEQFFGPGTRLTVL.